This is a list of T cell receptor beta chains from one sample in a study of blood T cell repertoires in COVID-19. The assay was immunoSEQ multiplex PCR, and TCRdb's table has in-frame clones only and misses some. The data hold 80,000 to 100,000 clones, with about 89% observed a single time. Sequenced material: peripheral blood. Receptor source: a human donor with active COVID-19. The donor label of this sample is uncertain. CDR3s include the opening cysteine and the closing phenylalanine or tryptophan. D genes are given only for firm matches. The size field is filled for only some rows; it gives once, few, many or a size class.

j_call clone_size v_call d_call cdr3_nt cdr3_aa
TRBJ1-4 . TRBV19 . TGTGCCAGTAGTACCCCGTGGAGGGACCGGGATGAAAAACTGTTTTTT CASSTPWRDRDEKLFF
TRBJ2-3 . TRBV4-3 . TGCGCCAGCAGCCAGCGGGGGCTCACAGATACGCAGTATTTT CASSQRGLTDTQYF
TRBJ2-3 . TRBV7-2 . TGTGCCAGCAGCGCCGGGACTCCATATGATCCGCAGTATTTT CASSAGTPYDPQYF
TRBJ2-7 . TRBV2 . TGTGCCAGCAGTGACCGGGTCCACGAGCAGTACTTC CASSDRVHEQYF
TRBJ2-5 . TRBV6-6 . TGTGCCAGCAGTTACTCTTCGGGAGACAAGTACTTC CASSYSSGDKYF
TRBJ2-5 . TRBV7-9 TRBD2 TGTGCCAGCAGCTACCCGGGCAATAGCGGGGACCACCAAGAGACCCAGTACTTC CASSYPGNSGDHQETQYF
TRBJ1-1 once TRBV5-1 . TGCGCCAGCAGCTTTGGGAGGACTTTCTTT CASSFGRTFF
TRBJ2-7 . TRBV7-2 TRBD1 TGTGCCAGCAGCGCCAGATCGGGACAGGGTCGCGAGCAGTACTTC CASSARSGQGREQYF
TRBJ1-1 . TRBV6-2/TRBV6-3 TRBD1 TGTGCCAGCAGTTATACAACAGGGGAGCCGAACACTGAAGCTTTCTTT CASSYTTGEPNTEAFF
TRBJ2-7 . TRBV4-2 . TGTGCCAACAGCCAAGACAGCTCCTACGAGCAGTACTTC CANSQDSSYEQYF
TRBJ1-4 . TRBV11-3 . TGTGCCAGCAGCGGAGCGGACGAAAAACTGTTTTTT CASSGADEKLFF
TRBJ2-7 . TRBV2 TRBD1 TGTGCCAGCAGTGGAGGACAGGGGGCTCTCTACGAGCAGTACTTC CASSGGQGALYEQYF
TRBJ2-5 . TRBV9 TRBD2 TGTGCCAGCAGCGTAACCGGACTAGCCCACCGAGAGACCCAGTACTTC CASSVTGLAHRETQYF
TRBJ2-7 . TRBV3-1/TRBV3-2 TRBD2 TGTGCCAGCAGCCAAGGTGCTAGGCTAGCGGGGGGCGCCAGTTACGAGCAGTACTTC CASSQGARLAGGASYEQYF
TRBJ2-2 . TRBV4-2 . TGTGCCAGCAGCCAAGGGGGGGGGCCCGACACCGGGGAGCTGTTTTTT CASSQGGGPDTGELFF
TRBJ1-2 . TRBV7-8 TRBD1 TGTGCCAGCAGCTTGATCGGGACAGGGGGCGGAGGCTATGGCTACACCTTC CASSLIGTGGGGYGYTF
TRBJ2-7 . TRBV2 TRBD1 TGTGCCAGCAGTGGATCGGACAGGGGACTCGACGAGCAGTACTTC CASSGSDRGLDEQYF
TRBJ1-3 . TRBV7-6 . TGTGCCAGCAGCTTATGGGTAGGGAGCACTGGAAACACCATATATTTT CASSLWVGSTGNTIYF
TRBJ2-1 . TRBV4-1 . TGCGCCAGCAGCCAAGTGGCGACAGAGTACAATGAGCAGTTCTTC CASSQVATEYNEQFF
TRBJ2-1 . TRBV10-2 TRBD1 TGCGCCAGCAGTGAGTTAGACAGGGGTGAGCAGTTCTTC CASSELDRGEQFF
TRBJ1-1 . TRBV6-2/TRBV6-3 TRBD1 TGTGCCAGCAGTTTACAGGGGGCGAGGGAAGCTTTCTTT CASSLQGAREAFF
TRBJ1-3 . TRBV9 . TGTGCCAGCAGCGTAGAAAGGGGCTCTGGAAACACCATATATTTT CASSVERGSGNTIYF
TRBJ2-2 . TRBV19 TRBD1 TGTGCCAGTAGTTCCCGGACAGGGGGCACCGGGGAGCTGTTTTTT CASSSRTGGTGELFF
TRBJ1-4 . TRBV9 . TGTGCCAGCAGCGTCACAGGGCAGGGTGAAAAACTGTTTTTT CASSVTGQGEKLFF
TRBJ1-1 . TRBV5-1 . TGCGCCAGCAGCTTCTCAGAGGACACTGAAGCTTTCTTT CASSFSEDTEAFF
TRBJ2-1 . TRBV9 . TGTGCCAGCAGCGTAACAGGGAGAACTGAGCAGTTCTTC CASSVTGRTEQFF
TRBJ2-7 once TRBV5-1 . TGCGCCAGCAGCTCCCCCAGGGGCGACGAGCAGTACTTC CASSSPRGDEQYF
TRBJ2-2 . TRBV18 TRBD2 TGTGCCAGCTCACCACAGTTAGCGACTAGCGGTACCGGGGAGCTGTTTTTT CASSPQLATSGTGELFF
TRBJ2-7 . TRBV19 . TGTGCCAGTAGTATTATGCAGGGAGGTTCCTACGAGCAGTACTTC CASSIMQGGSYEQYF
TRBJ1-4 . TRBV19 . TGTGCCAGTAGTATATTCAGGGATCGTAATGAAAAACTGTTTTTT CASSIFRDRNEKLFF
TRBJ2-4 . TRBV14 . TGTGCCAGCAGCCCTGGACAGTTCGGGAAAAACATTCAGTACTTC CASSPGQFGKNIQYF
TRBJ2-6 few TRBV28 TRBD1 TGTGCCAGCAGAGACAGGGCTGGGGCCAACGTCCTGACTTTC CASRDRAGANVLTF
TRBJ2-7 once TRBV6-5 TRBD1 TGTGCCAGCAGCAGATCGGGACAGGGAGGCGAGCAGTACTTC CASSRSGQGGEQYF
TRBJ1-1 . TRBV9 . TGTGCCAGCAGCCTGGGGGGGGGCACTGAAGCTTTCTTT CASSLGGGTEAFF
TRBJ2-3 few TRBV6-5 . TGTGCCAGCAGGGCAGGGGAGTTGGAGACAGATACGCAGTATTTT CASRAGELETDTQYF
TRBJ2-5 . TRBV7-2 . TGTGCCAGCAGCTTAGCCCCCTCCCGAGAGACCCAGTACTTC CASSLAPSRETQYF
TRBJ1-6 . TRBV7-2 TRBD1 TGTGCCAGCAGCGTACGGGACAGAAATTCACCCCTCCACTTT CASSVRDRNSPLHF
TRBJ2-7 . TRBV12-3/TRBV12-4 . TGTGCCAGCAGTTTACGTAATATTCAGTACTTC CASSLRNIQYF
TRBJ2-3 . TRBV11-2 . TGTGCCAGCAGCCCTGTTCTCGGGGGGCTTATCACAGATACGCAGTATTTT CASSPVLGGLITDTQYF
TRBJ1-5 . TRBV19 . TGTGCCAGCACCTACAGGTATAGCAATCAGCCCCAGCATTTT CASTYRYSNQPQHF
TRBJ1-5 . TRBV19 . TGTGCCAGTAGCCCTGGGGGGTATGTGCAGCCCCAGCATTTT CASSPGGYVQPQHF
TRBJ2-1 . TRBV7-9 TRBD1 TGTGCCAGCAGCTCCCGGGCCGGGACAGGGGACAATGAGCAGTTCTTC CASSSRAGTGDNEQFF
TRBJ1-1 . TRBV28 . TGTGCCAGCAGGGGTGGGGCAGAGAACACTGAAGCTTTCTTT CASRGGAENTEAFF